This note documents a single TCR beta chain sequence. Its target is unknown. This sample is part of a study of cytomegalovirus exposure and HLA in healthy donors. From germline, CDR1 is KGHSH and CDR2 LQKENI. The CDR3 is made up of 14 amino acids. Trimming took 4 bases from V and 5 from J, leaving 12 bases between them. Whole-study results and caveats: Under in vitro conditions, three CMV-associated chains were confirmed as specific for CMV antigens. Beyond CMV serostatus, there was no information to go on about immune exposure.

The PCR employed 60 Vbeta primers together with 13 Jbeta primers. TCRdb's table, derived via immunoSEQ multiplex PCR, lists solely in-frame clones and lacks some. This table holds around 120,000 clones, over 60% found once. The material sequenced was PBMCs. The chain employs TRBV18 and TRBJ1-5; a possible D gene is TRBD1 (5 bases). The receptor's source is a woman in her thirties or forties in good health and CMV-seropositive. The CDR3 spells CASSLGQEHQPQHF. Here the CDR3 DNA reads TGTGCCAGCTCACTTGGACAAGAGCATCAGCCCCAGCATTTT.